Included here is one T cell receptor (beta chain) sequence, with context. Its antigen is unidentified. The data are from a study of radiotherapy plus CTLA-4 blockade in lung cancer. General study findings and limits: In blood, tumor-derived TCR clones expanded after radiotherapy plus ipilimumab.

CDR1 and CDR2 from the germline V gene are MGHRA and YSYEKL. The CDR3 is 14 residues long. Trimming took 4 bases from V and 2 from J, leaving 12 bases between them. TCRdb keeps only in-frame clones here, not all; method: immunoSEQ multiplex PCR. The profile shows some 100,000 clones, about 80% of them singletons. Ipilimumab-mediated CTLA-4 blockade plus focal radiation was given to patients having chemo-refractory metastatic non-small-cell lung cancer. The TCR originated in a human donor with non-small cell lung cancer that progressed on radiotherapy plus ipilimumab. The chain combines TRBV4-1 with TRBJ2-7; D is uncertain. The starting material was peripheral blood, obtained from a patient treated with radiotherapy plus ipilimumab. In DNA, the CDR3 is TGCGCCAGCAGCCCTGACTGGTCACCCTACGAGCAGTACTTC. Translating it yields CASSPDWSPYEQYF.